The entry below describes one TCR beta chain. The sample belongs to a study of blood T cell repertoires in COVID-19. For the study at large: Specimens from acute and convalescent COVID-19 originated in the United States, Italy and Spain.

V lost 2 bases to trimming and J lost 9 bases, with 12 bases between them. From germline, CDR1 is SNHLY and CDR2 FYNNEI. This CDR3 region has 13 residues. The method was immunoSEQ multiplex PCR; TCRdb's version includes in-frame clones alone and lacks a portion of them. The sample lists roughly 140,000 clones, 87% occurring once. Material for sequencing was peripheral blood. The receptor comes from a woman aged 55 to 70 with active or convalescent COVID-19. This chain uses TRBV2 with TRBJ2-3; D is undetermined. The CDR3 sequence is CASSENNPFTQYF. The DNA of the CDR3 is TGTGCCAGCAGTGAAAACAACCCCTTCACGCAGTATTTT.